This TCR beta chain was profiled in a study of blood T cell repertoires in COVID-19. Turning to the study itself: Researchers got acute and convalescent COVID-19 samples from the United States, Italy and Spain. The cDNA or gDNA used as material had been derived from T cells, B-cell-depleted T cells, or PBMCs.

The germline CDR1 and CDR2 sequences are LNHDA and SQIVND (reference sequence). This CDR3 is built from 17 residues. V lost 3 bases and J 0 bases, leaving 14 bases between the germline ends. Only in-frame clones appear in the TCRdb table, and some are missing; sequencing was by immunoSEQ multiplex PCR. The data show about 230,000 clones, with approximately 88% seen just once and approximately 2.5% held by the top ten. The TCR was taken from a middle-aged woman with acute COVID-19. Sequencing used PBMCs or T cells enriched from blood (not recorded which). V usage is TRBV19 and J usage is TRBJ2-2; D perhaps matches TRBD1 (6 bases). The CDR3 DNA is TGTGCCAGTAGTATCCACCGGGACACCTCGAACACCGGGGAGCTGTTTTTT. It yields the protein CASSIHRDTSNTGELFF.